These 19 T cell receptor beta chains were all obtained from the same sample, sequenced in a study of blood T cell repertoires in COVID-19. Here immunoSEQ multiplex PCR was the method, and the copy in TCRdb shows in-frame clones only, minus some. The table has around 380,000 clones, approximately 77% seen once. The specimen was peripheral blood. The source is a human donor with acute or convalescent COVID-19. The donor label of this sample is uncertain.

The V gene is TRBV2, the J gene TRBJ2-4; 7 bases line up with TRBD2. CDR1 is SNHLY, CDR2 FYNNEI, per germline. The CDR3 extends over 15 amino acids. Unmatched junction bases numbered 12, after V lost 6 bases and J lost 7 bases. The CDR3 protein is CASRKGTTQSNIQYF. In DNA form, the CDR3 reads TGTGCCAGCAGGAAGGGGACTACCCAGTCCAACATTCAGTACTTC.

The chain recombines TRBV6-1 with TRBJ1-2; no definite D call. This CDR3 spans 16 amino acids. Germline CDR1 MNHNS, CDR2 SASEGT. The germline V and J ends were trimmed by 1 base and 4 bases, with 16 bases remaining between them. This chain's CDR3 is CASSEVGEEDRYGYTF. The CDR3, as DNA: TGTGCCAGCAGTGAAGTCGGTGAGGAGGACCGCTATGGCTACACCTTC.

The rearrangement uses TRBV13 and TRBJ2-7, with a weak D call TRBD2 (5 bases). The V end was cut by 0 bases, the J end by 3 bases, with 15 bases between. The germline V gene encodes CDR1 PRHDT and CDR2 FYEKMQ (reference sequence). The CDR3 contains 16 residues. The DNA for the CDR3 is TGTGCCAGCAGCTTAGGTTTTCAGCGGCATAACTACGAGCAGTACTTC. Translation: CASSLGFQRHNYEQYF.

The chain couples TRBV19 to TRBJ1-5; TRBD1 agrees at 9 bases. V lost 6 bases, J lost 5 bases, and 8 bases stayed unmatched. This CDR3 region has 15 residues. Germline V lookup: CDR1 LNHDA, CDR2 SQIVND (reference sequence). CDR3 in amino acids: CASRTTGGGYQPQHF. The CDR3 nucleotides are TGTGCCAGTAGGACGACAGGGGGGGGCTATCAGCCCCAGCATTTT.

The rearrangement links TRBV28 to TRBJ2-7; D is perhaps TRBD1 (6 bases). In germline, CDR1 is MDHEN, CDR2 SYDVKM. V was clipped by 5 bases and J by 3 bases, with 17 bases between them. The CDR3 consists of 15 residues. The CDR3 DNA sequence: TGTGCCAGCAGTCCCCTGCGGACAGTGTACTACGAGCAGTACTTC. Amino acid sequence: CASSPLRTVYYEQYF.

In its sample, this clone was seen many times. V and J are TRBV5-1 and TRBJ1-2; 8 positions match TRBD1. Looked up from germline, CDR1 is SGHRS and CDR2 is YFSETQ. The CDR3 sequence is 13 residues long. The J segment lost 3 bases and the V segment lost 5 bases, leaving 3 bases of the junction unmatched. For the CDR3, the DNA is TGCGCCAGCAGTTCACAGGGGGACTATGGCTACACCTTC. It codes for CASSSQGDYGYTF.

This chain links TRBV7-8 with TRBJ1-2; D remains ambiguous. Germline V gives CDR1 SGHVS, CDR2 FQNEAQ. Trimming stripped 1 base from V and 8 bases from J, with 17 bases between. The CDR3 extends over 15 amino acids. The CDR3 bases are TGTGCCAGCAGCTTAGAATCGGCCGTGAGAGGGGGCTACACCTTC. The encoded protein is CASSLESAVRGGYTF.

The chain has TRBV28 and TRBJ1-2; D might be TRBD1 (5 bases). Germline loops: CDR1 MDHEN, CDR2 SYDVKM. V gave up 3 bases and J gave up 3 bases, with 11 bases separating them. The CDR3 sequence is 14 residues long. The CDR3 loop is CASSFGGAYYGYTF. The DNA of the CDR3 is TGTGCCAGCAGTTTTGGAGGGGCGTACTATGGCTACACCTTC.

The genes are TRBV21-1 and TRBJ1-6; the table gives TRBD1 as D, unverified against the DNA. TRBV21-1 is recorded as a pseudogene. The CDR3 loop spans 13 amino acids. CDR3 amino acids: CASSGQGDSPLHF. The CDR3 nucleotides are TGTGCCAGCAGCGGACAGGGGGATTCACCCCTCCACTTT.

The chain carries TRBV9 and TRBJ2-1, with 10 bases lining up with TRBD2. The CDR3 has 19 residues. The J segment lost 7 bases and the V segment lost 3 bases, leaving 19 bases of the junction unmatched. From germline, CDR1 is SGDLS and CDR2 YYNGEE. Here the CDR3 DNA reads TGTGCCAGCAGCGGATCTAGAGCGGGGGGGCGCATACGAGAAAATGAGCAGTTCTTC. As protein: CASSGSRAGGRIRENEQFF.

This clone was recorded a few times. The rearrangement joins TRBV15 to TRBJ2-1; D is undetermined. Germline V gene data show CDR1 as LNHNV and CDR2 as YYDKDF (reference sequence). V lost 8 bases and J 9 bases, leaving 14 bases between the germline ends. This CDR3 comprises 12 residues. The CDR3 DNA follows: TGTGCCACCGCCCTCCTCTCGAGTGAGCAGTTCTTC. Encoded protein: CATALLSSEQFF.

The V call is TRBV6-2 or TRBV6-3, the J call TRBJ1-2; TRBD1 is a possible D gene (5 bases). CDR1 is MNHEY, CDR2 SVGEGT, per germline. The CDR3 spans 14 residues. The V gene lost 0 bases and the J gene lost 5 bases, with 10 bases spanning the gap. For the CDR3, the DNA is TGTGCCAGCAGTTACTCTGGGGGGTTGTATGGCTACACCTTC. Residues: CASSYSGGLYGYTF.

The CDR3 sequence: CASSFSGLAEETQYF. The DNA for the CDR3 is TGTGCCAGCAGCTTCTCTGGACTAGCGGAAGAGACCCAGTACTTC. The chain recombines TRBV5-4 with TRBJ2-5; TRBD2 agrees at 10 bases. The germline V gene has CDR1 SGHNT and CDR2 YYREEE (reference sequence). V was clipped by 2 bases and J by 3 bases; unmatched bases: 4. The CDR3 runs 15 residues.

This clone was found a few times. V is TRBV7-7 and J is TRBJ2-5; 7 nucleotides match TRBD1. Trimming removed 10 bases from V and 3 bases from J; junction bases left unmatched: 11. The CDR3 sequence is 14 residues long. Germline lookup yields CDR1 SSHAT and CDR2 FNYEAQ (reference sequence). In DNA, the CDR3 is TGTGCCAACCGGCCGGGACAGCAAGAAGAGACCCAGTACTTC. Residues: CANRPGQQEETQYF.

Note on this clone: The junction shows a germline mismatch at one end, possibly a read error. This sequence joins TRBV15 and TRBJ2-1; TRBD2 matches at 7 bases. The germline CDR1 and CDR2 sequences are LNHNV and YYDKDF (reference sequence). The length of the CDR3 is 16 residues. The CDR3 reads CATSGELASSYNEQFF. DNA of the CDR3: TGTGCCACCAGCGGAGAACTAGCGTCCTCCTACAATGAGCAGTTCTTC.

The V and J genes are TRBV5-6 and TRBJ2-1; 8 bases match TRBD1. The CDR3 spans 14 residues. The germline gives CDR1 SGHDT, CDR2 YYEEEE. J lost 8 bases, V lost 6 bases, and 10 bases had no gene match. The CDR3: CASNLRGRVHEQFF. The DNA for the CDR3 is TGTGCCAGCAATCTCAGGGGGCGAGTCCATGAGCAGTTCTTC.

A word on this clone: Other DNA variants within this sample encode the same CDR3. The chain joins TRBV5-1 to TRBJ2-1; 11 bases line up with TRBD2. CDR3 length equals 15 residues. Germline CDR1 is SGHRS and CDR2 is YFSETQ. V shed 0 bases and J 6 bases; nucleotides not matched to a gene: 2. The CDR3 DNA follows: TGCGCCAGCAGCTTGGTTACTAGCGGGGGCAATGAGCAGTTCTTC. As protein: CASSLVTSGGNEQFF. The entire variable domain, with the rest obtained from reference TRBV5-1 and TRBJ2-1, is as follows: KAGVTQTPRYLIKTRGQQVTLSCSPISGHRSVSWYQQTPGQGLQFLFEYFSETQRNKGNFPGRFSGRQFSNSRSEMNVSTLELGDSALYLCASSLVTSGGNEQFFGPGTRLTVL.

This clone was found once. The rearrangement uses TRBV9 and TRBJ1-6, with D tentatively TRBD1 (5 bases). V lost 1 base and J 13 bases, leaving 18 bases between the germline ends. CDR1 SGDLS and CDR2 YYNGEE come from the germline V gene. The CDR3 is made up of 15 amino acids. In DNA, the CDR3 is TGTGCCAGCAGCGTAACGTTTTGCAGGGCCATTCCCCTCCACTTT. Translating it yields CASSVTFCRAIPLHF.

The rearrangement links TRBV6-6 to TRBJ2-7; 9 positions match TRBD1. The V segment lost 4 bases and the J segment 5 bases; nucleotides outside the gene matches: 6. This CDR3 region has 14 residues. Germline V lookup: CDR1 MNHNY, CDR2 SVGAGI (reference sequence). CDR3: CASSLKQGAHEQYF. In DNA, the CDR3 is TGTGCCAGCAGTTTAAAACAGGGGGCCCACGAGCAGTACTTC.